This is a list of T cell receptor beta chains from one sample in a study of blood T cells in healthy people across ages. MiXCR, applied by TCRdb to the 5' RACE reads, yields one record per CDR3 protein. The sample has about 800,000 distinct CDR3 sequences, 55% to 70% seen once. Sample: blood. These receptors originate from a man younger than 45 in good health. The CDR3 runs from the conserved cysteine through the conserved F or W. A D gene is named only where the DNA matches it firmly. The size entry is marked missing in some rows and otherwise reads once, few, many or a size class.

v_call	j_call	d_call	clone_size	cdr3_aa	cdr3_nt
TRBV4-2	TRBJ2-7	TRBD2	many	CASSQTAGTIVYEQYF	TGTGCCAGCAGCCAAACCGCCGGGACTATCGTTTACGAGCAGTACTTC
TRBV29-1	TRBJ2-1	NA	NA	CSVAEGPSYNEQFF	TGCAGCGTTGCCGAGGGGCCCTCCTACAATGAGCAGTTCTTC
TRBV27	TRBJ2-5	TRBD2	NA	CASSNPTSDQETQYF	TGTGCCAGCAGTAACCCGACTAGCGACCAAGAGACCCAGTACTTC
TRBV20-1	TRBJ1-5	TRBD1	NA	CSARPLGQGEDQPQHF	TGCAGTGCTAGGCCCCTCGGACAGGGTGAAGATCAGCCCCAGCATTTT
TRBV12-3/TRBV12-4	TRBJ1-5	NA	NA	CASSGRDSNQPQHF	TGTGCCAGCAGTGGACGGGATAGCAATCAGCCCCAGCATTTT
TRBV20-1	TRBJ2-7	NA	NA	CSAIPGVRHEQYF	TGCAGTGCCATTCCCGGGGTACGCCACGAGCAGTACTTC
TRBV7-3	TRBJ2-1	TRBD2	NA	CASSLSGLAGYNEQFF	TGTGCCAGCAGCTTATCTGGACTAGCGGGGTACAATGAGCAGTTCTTC
TRBV2	TRBJ2-7	NA	few	CASSEAGQTYEQYF	TGTGCCAGCAGTGAAGCCGGCCAGACCTACGAGCAGTACTTC
TRBV12-3/TRBV12-4	TRBJ2-7	TRBD1	NA	CASSSTKPGQGFNEQYF	TGTGCCAGCAGCAGCACGAAACCGGGACAGGGGTTCAATGAGCAGTACTTC
TRBV10-3	TRBJ2-1	NA	NA	CAISESTILANNEQFF	TGTGCCATCAGTGAGTCCACAATCCTAGCTAACAATGAGCAGTTCTTC
TRBV6-5	TRBJ2-5	NA	few	CASSSLGEWTETQYF	TGTGCCAGCAGTTCCCTAGGAGAATGGACGGAGACCCAGTACTTC
TRBV7-9	TRBJ1-5	NA	NA	CASSFQGNSNQPQHF	TGTGCCAGCAGCTTTCAAGGGAATAGCAATCAGCCCCAGCATTTT
TRBV20-1	TRBJ2-1	TRBD1	NA	CSAPPGAGGSYEQFF	TGCAGTGCTCCCCCCGGGGCAGGGGGAAGCTATGAGCAGTTCTTC
TRBV27	TRBJ2-7	NA	NA	CASRTGPLYSYEQYF	TGTGCCAGCAGGACCGGACCACTGTACTCCTACGAGCAGTACTTC
TRBV7-2	TRBJ2-5	NA	NA	CASSWGVGETQYF	TGTGCCAGCAGCTGGGGGGTGGGGGAGACCCAGTACTTC
TRBV7-9	TRBJ1-1	NA	once	CASSGRRLDTEAFF	TGTGCCAGCAGCGGGCGGAGACTTGACACTGAAGCTTTCTTT
TRBV2	TRBJ1-6	NA	NA	CASSEVGPNSPLHF	TGTGCCAGCAGTGAAGTCGGCCCGAATTCACCCCTCCACTTT
TRBV7-2	TRBJ2-3	TRBD2	NA	CASSFLISTGGRTDTQYF	TGTGCCAGCAGCTTCCTCATTAGTACGGGAGGAAGGACAGATACGCAGTATTTT
TRBV28	TRBJ2-1	NA	once	CATTVPVSYNEQFF	TGTGCCACGACAGTTCCCGTCTCCTACAATGAGCAGTTCTTC
TRBV20-1	TRBJ2-1	TRBD2	once	CSAIATARTSESYNEQFF	TGCAGTGCCATCGCCACTGCCAGGACTAGCGAGTCCTACAATGAGCAGTTCTTC
TRBV5-1	TRBJ2-5	NA	NA	CASRLTVGQETQYF	TGCGCCAGCAGATTGACTGTGGGACAAGAGACCCAGTACTTC
TRBV14	TRBJ2-3	NA	NA	CASAWGGALTDTQYF	TGTGCCAGCGCCTGGGGCGGGGCCTTAACAGATACGCAGTATTTT
TRBV6-2/TRBV6-3	TRBJ1-1	NA	few	CASSYSDTEAFF	TGTGCCAGCAGTTATTCGGACACTGAAGCTTTCTTT
TRBV7-3	TRBJ2-1	NA	NA	CASSPRDGNEQFF	TGTGCCAGCAGCCCGCGGGACGGCAATGAGCAGTTCTTC
TRBV5-6	TRBJ1-1	TRBD1	NA	CASSSGQGRRTEAFF	TGTGCCAGCAGCTCCGGACAGGGGCGACGCACTGAAGCTTTCTTT
TRBV28	TRBJ2-3	TRBD2	NA	CASSVTSGYFTDTQYF	TGTGCCAGCAGTGTGACTAGCGGGTATTTCACAGATACGCAGTATTTT
TRBV6-5	TRBJ2-5	TRBD1	NA	CASSRGQQPETQYF	TGTGCCAGCAGTCGGGGACAGCAGCCGGAGACCCAGTACTTC
TRBV6-5	TRBJ2-3	TRBD2	NA	CASSYSRDRAGGMFTDTQYF	TGTGCCAGCAGTTACTCGAGGGACAGAGCGGGGGGAATGTTCACAGATACGCAGTATTTT
TRBV10-1	TRBJ1-6	NA	NA	CASSESGARGNSPLHF	TGCGCCAGCAGTGAGTCCGGGGCACGGGGTAATTCACCCCTCCACTTT
TRBV29-1	TRBJ1-1	NA	NA	CCVVYRAGTEAFF	TGCTGCGTCGTATACAGGGCTGGCACTGAAGCTTTCTTT
TRBV2	TRBJ2-1	NA	NA	CASIPDYGEQFF	TGTGCCAGCATTCCGGACTACGGTGAGCAGTTCTTC
TRBV9	TRBJ2-1	TRBD2	NA	CASSVVIGRNNEQFF	TGTGCCAGCAGCGTAGTCATCGGGAGGAACAATGAGCAGTTCTTC
TRBV6-2/TRBV6-3	TRBJ2-7	TRBD1	few	CASSRDRRYEQYF	TGTGCCAGCAGTCGGGACAGACGTTACGAGCAGTACTTC
TRBV12-3/TRBV12-4	TRBJ2-7	TRBD1	NA	CASSLFGQGVGEQYF	TGTGCCAGCAGTTTATTCGGACAGGGGGTCGGCGAGCAGTACTTC
TRBV20-1	TRBJ1-2	TRBD1	NA	CSAKDSGGYGYTF	TGCAGTGCTAAAGACTCAGGGGGCTATGGCTACACCTTC
TRBV9	TRBJ2-3	NA	few	CASSSSLRDTQYF	TGTGCCAGCAGCTCTTCCCTCAGGGATACGCAGTATTTT
TRBV15	TRBJ2-7	TRBD1	NA	CATSRSGTGGREQYF	TGTGCCACCAGCAGATCCGGGACAGGGGGTCGCGAGCAGTACTTC
TRBV7-7	TRBJ2-7	TRBD1	NA	CASSLASRDRISYEQYF	TGTGCCAGCAGCCTCGCCAGCCGGGACAGAATCTCCTACGAGCAGTACTTC
TRBV2	TRBJ2-4	NA	NA	CASIRGSLGEQYF	TGTGCCAGCATACGCGGGTCCCTGGGGGAGCAGTACTTC
TRBV25-1	TRBJ2-3	NA	few	CASSAPRLVDTQYF	TGTGCCAGCAGTGCCCCCCGACTAGTAGATACGCAGTATTTT
TRBV6-5	TRBJ2-3	NA	NA	CASRGRADTQYF	TGTGCCAGCCGAGGTAGGGCAGATACGCAGTATTTT
TRBV5-1	TRBJ2-3	NA	NA	CASSLVRGSSTDTQYF	TGCGCCAGCAGCTTGGTGCGGGGATCGAGCACAGATACGCAGTATTTT
TRBV10-2	TRBJ1-2	TRBD1	NA	CASSPGQGVGGYTF	TGCGCCAGCAGCCCGGGACAGGGGGTGGGAGGCTACACCTTC
TRBV20-1	TRBJ2-7	NA	NA	CSARDEGRPGAFYEQYF	TGCAGTGCTAGAGATGAGGGCAGGCCGGGAGCCTTCTACGAGCAGTACTTC
TRBV20-1	TRBJ2-5	TRBD2	few	CSARHSGSLRPETQYF	TGCAGTGCTAGACATAGCGGGAGTCTTAGGCCAGAGACCCAGTACTTC
TRBV9	TRBJ2-3	NA	NA	CASSVGWAGARTDTQYF	TGTGCCAGCAGCGTTGGCTGGGCCGGGGCCCGCACAGATACGCAGTATTTT
TRBV10-3	TRBJ2-7	NA	few	CAITQGGYEQYF	TGTGCCATCACCCAAGGAGGGTACGAGCAGTACTTC
TRBV12-3/TRBV12-4	TRBJ2-4	NA	few	CASSLKGSGEQYF	TGTGCCAGCAGTTTAAAGGGCTCGGGGGAGCAGTACTTC
TRBV2	TRBJ2-3	NA	NA	CASREVGRYTQYF	TGTGCCAGCAGAGAAGTGGGGCGATATACGCAGTATTTT
TRBV7-2	TRBJ1-2	NA	NA	CASSAGLGYGYTF	TGTGCCAGCAGCGCAGGGTTGGGCTATGGCTACACCTTC
TRBV5-1	TRBJ2-5	TRBD1	NA	CASYTGAQETQYF	TGCGCCAGTTACACAGGGGCGCAAGAGACCCAGTACTTC
TRBV4-2	TRBJ2-1	TRBD2	few	CASSPPPGLAGVEANEQFF	TGTGCCAGCAGCCCACCACCGGGACTAGCGGGAGTGGAGGCCAATGAGCAGTTCTTC
TRBV3-1	TRBJ2-3	TRBD1	NA	CASSQDFRGQGRDTQYF	TGTGCCAGCAGCCAAGATTTTAGGGGACAGGGACGAGATACGCAGTATTTT
TRBV6-2/TRBV6-3	TRBJ2-7	TRBD1	once	CASSRPTDRAHEQYF	TGTGCCAGCAGTCGACCCACGGACAGGGCCCACGAGCAGTACTTC
TRBV24-1	TRBJ2-1	TRBD1	few	CATSLTGGIDEQFF	TGTGCCACCAGCTTAACAGGGGGGATAGATGAGCAGTTCTTC
TRBV18	TRBJ1-4	NA	NA	CASSLEIGLEEKLFF	TGTGCCAGCTCACTGGAGATAGGGCTGGAGGAAAAACTGTTTTTT
TRBV7-8	TRBJ2-2	NA	NA	CASSLSTGQNTGELFF	TGTGCCAGCAGCTTATCAACGGGACAGAACACCGGGGAGCTGTTTTTT
TRBV5-1	TRBJ1-2	TRBD1	many	CASSPSAGDRPVGYTF	TGCGCCAGCAGCCCTTCCGCCGGGGACAGGCCGGTTGGCTACACCTTC
TRBV28	TRBJ1-2	NA	many	CASSQQYGYTF	TGTGCCAGCAGTCAACAGTATGGCTACACCTTC